A selection of T cell receptor beta chains follows, all from one sample in a study of blood T cells in healthy people across ages. TCRdb re-analysed the 5' RACE reads in MiXCR, keeping a single row per CDR3 protein. The data contain about 800,000 distinct CDR3 sequences, roughly 25% of them singletons. The sample was also reused in another study, on T cells of mothers and their children.

Specimen: blood. The receptors shown here come from a boy younger than 18 in good health. CDR3s include the opening cysteine and the closing phenylalanine or tryptophan. Expanded clones get a size class; other rows say once, few or many, or leave the size out.

CASSFQQGLGETQYF	TRBV7-2	TRBJ2-5	NA
CASRINRYQPQHF	TRBV28	TRBJ1-5	few
CATSLGGGETQYF	TRBV15	NA	NA
CASSLRASGSYEQYF	TRBV7-2	TRBJ2-7	NA
CASSHIRGAATGGHSGANVLTF	TRBV27	TRBJ2-6	few
CASSYRGRGSGNTIYF	TRBV12-3/TRBV12-4	TRBJ1-3	few
CASSINPGTGTTHEKLFF	TRBV11-2	TRBJ1-4	NA
CASSPLVTGAEAFF	TRBV7-9	TRBJ1-1	NA
CASSLVSGTGHEQYF	TRBV11-2	TRBJ2-7	few
CASSLALGGTVFF	TRBV6-5	TRBJ2-2	few
CASSLAPGSRSYEQYF	TRBV5-6	TRBJ2-7	many
CASSLADRRGGNEQFF	TRBV5-1	NA	few
CASSQEGKGYTF	TRBV14	TRBJ1-2	NA
CASSLWGTVSYEQYF	TRBV7-2	TRBJ2-7	NA
CATSDLLPSGYNEQFF	TRBV24-1	TRBJ2-1	few
CASNLVGRSPSYEQYF	TRBV7-2	NA	NA
CSASKMSSAKYEQYF	TRBV20-1	TRBJ2-7	few
CASSGLRITDTQYF	TRBV12-3/TRBV12-4	TRBJ2-3	few
CAISESTFYGYTF	TRBV10-3	TRBJ1-2	NA
CSVEPPTGGTDTQYF	TRBV29-1	TRBJ2-3	few
CASRAGAKNIQYF	TRBV2	TRBJ2-4	once
CASSFLGTGGKKQFF	TRBV7-2	TRBJ2-1	NA
CASSQDQLAGETQYF	TRBV4-2	TRBJ2-5	few
CASSQEYRAGAEAFF	TRBV3-1	TRBJ1-1	NA
CASSTRLAGGGDTQYF	TRBV7-3	TRBJ2-3	NA
CASSYLEGWETQYF	TRBV6-5	TRBJ2-5	NA
CATGGNNGYTF	TRBV28	TRBJ1-2	many
CASSQGDRSEQYF	TRBV19	NA	NA
CASRFEYVGLNIEAFF	TRBV12-2	TRBJ1-1	NA
CSVEDRPTRVSGNEQFF	TRBV29-1	TRBJ2-1	NA
CASLTRLAGTDTQYF	TRBV7-2	TRBJ2-3	few
CASSLAGTRNSPLHF	TRBV7-9	TRBJ1-6	few
CASRPGAGVYEQYF	TRBV27	TRBJ2-7	few
CASSQGQGLGETQYF	TRBV9	TRBJ2-5	NA
CATSASGGPTDTQYF	TRBV24-1	TRBJ2-3	once
CASSSGWEKLFF	TRBV7-9	TRBJ1-4	NA
CASSQTRTCGTYNEQFF	TRBV4-1	TRBJ2-1	NA
CASSLVGQGKNIQYF	TRBV11-2	TRBJ2-4	NA
CASSFLRGGLLAGVNYNEQFF	TRBV11-1	TRBJ2-1	NA
CASRDRGTYEQYF	TRBV27	TRBJ2-7	many
CASSTTAPSYEQYF	TRBV6-2/TRBV6-3	TRBJ2-7	once
CASSLADGDNEKLFF	TRBV7-9	TRBJ1-4	NA
CASSNEKGRGPGETQYF	TRBV5-1	TRBJ2-5	few
CASSYSRAAGGGRELFF	TRBV12-3/TRBV12-4	TRBJ2-2	few
CASSQFPGGPTYEQYF	TRBV4-3	TRBJ2-7	NA
CASTTRDSYTGELFF	TRBV5-1	TRBJ2-2	NA
CASSAATGANVLTF	TRBV28	TRBJ2-6	few
CASSLGGGQGSSYEQYF	TRBV7-6	NA	once
CASSFWGSRNQPQHF	TRBV7-2	TRBJ1-5	NA
CSVGRESSYEQYF	TRBV29-1	TRBJ2-7	NA
CASSLAGLAGGRGKYNEQFF	TRBV7-2	TRBJ2-1	few
CASSLYGQEQETQYF	TRBV7-8	TRBJ2-5	NA
CASSLAAVGSYEQYF	TRBV5-1	NA	NA
CATGRLAGEETQYF	TRBV15	NA	NA
CASRGTGVDEQYF	TRBV27	NA	NA